A selection of T cell receptor beta chains follows, all from one sample in a study of identical twins. TCRdb re-analysed the 5' RACE reads in MiXCR, keeping a single row per CDR3 protein. The table shows approximately 500,000 distinct CDR3 sequences, with around 15% occurring only once. This sample also belongs to another study, concerning yellow fever vaccine responses in identical twins.

Sequencing used CD4+ T cells sorted from blood. These receptors all come from a woman between 18 and 30 years old in good health. The conserved cysteine and the conserved F or W are not part of the CDR3 here. Fields, in order: CDR3 length, V gene, clone size, J gene, CDR3 protein. Some rows mark clone size as missing; the rest say once, few, many or name a class of expanded clone.

16	TRBV9	-	TRBJ2-6	ASSTQGAKNSGANVLT
11	TRBV12-3/TRBV12-4	-	TRBJ2-1	ASSLLLPGEQF
15	TRBV5-5	few	TRBJ2-2	ASSFQLVGAGTGELF
12	TRBV5-6	few	TRBJ2-3	ASTSSGDTDTQY
17	TRBV13	-	TRBJ2-2	ASSSRKFQDRANTGELF
14	TRBV11-1	-	TRBJ2-3	ASSPGRVRTTDTQY
19	TRBV11-1	few	TRBJ2-6	ASSLAKALASISSGANVLT
13	TRBV7-9	-	TRBJ2-1	ASSAGQGSDNEQF
11	TRBV12-3/TRBV12-4	few	TRBJ2-1	ASSSEVYNEQF
9	TRBV29-1	few	TRBJ2-3	SGRERDTQY
12	TRBV20-1	-	TRBJ2-7	SARDRTGMDEQY
12	TRBV15	few	TRBJ1-2	ATSRDNNNYGYT
11	TRBV5-1	-	TRBJ1-1	ASSQQQNTEAF
10	TRBV6-6	few	TRBJ1-1	ASSREETEAF
14	TRBV7-9	few	TRBJ2-5	ASSTTSGGVQETQY
11	TRBV21-1	-	TRBJ2-1	ASSIGTDNEQF
15	TRBV9	-	TRBJ2-6	ASSPQDSGSGANVLT
14	TRBV20-1	-	TRBJ2-1	SAPPQLAEVYNEQF
9	TRBV19	few	TRBJ1-2	ASRGEYGYT
10	TRBV12-3/TRBV12-4	-	TRBJ1-6	ASSPRNSPLH
11	TRBV12-3/TRBV12-4	-	TRBJ1-3	ASTDSGGNTIY
12	TRBV28	-	TRBJ2-7	ASRGPMLFYEQY
12	TRBV2	-	TRBJ1-4	ASSQDPTNEKLF
13	TRBV5-1	-	TRBJ2-5	ASSLAHPPEETQY
11	TRBV28	few	TRBJ2-7	ASSPPSPYEQY
13	TRBV5-1	many	TRBJ2-5	ASSLGTGVQETQY
11	TRBV12-3/TRBV12-4	-	TRBJ1-2	ASSPPATFGYT
13	TRBV6-5	-	TRBJ1-6	ASSYDWGGDSPLH
9	TRBV5-1	-	TRBJ2-3	ASSDVDTQY
12	TRBV5-4	-	TRBJ2-2	ASSIDSYTGELF
15	TRBV15	few	TRBJ2-3	ATSRSGAGAIADTQY
13	TRBV5-1	-	TRBJ2-7	ASSLGAGNSYEQY
13	TRBV21-1	few	TRBJ2-7	ASSKAAGQGYEQY
12	TRBV5-5	-	TRBJ1-5	ASSLEQGGQPQH
15	TRBV5-6	few	TRBJ2-3	ASSYLPLAGGTDTQY
14	TRBV11-2	-	TRBJ1-4	ASSLGGTLGSEKLF
12	TRBV24-1	-	TRBJ2-1	ATSDNGLVFEQF
11	TRBV19	-	TRBJ2-1	ASSIGGGNEQF
14	TRBV15	-	TRBJ2-2	ATSRVAGSNTGELF
10	TRBV5-1	-	TRBJ1-1	ASSFENTEAF
14	TRBV7-9	few	TRBJ2-3	ASSWGTSLTTDTQY
13	TRBV12-3/TRBV12-4	many	TRBJ2-5	ASSSNSTSKKTQY
14	TRBV12-3/TRBV12-4	-	TRBJ2-1	ASRTFVVAGYNEQF
14	TRBV5-1	few	TRBJ2-1	ASSPPSGGSLNEQF
13	TRBV12-3/TRBV12-4	many	TRBJ1-6	ASSTEGTGNSPLH
12	TRBV7-9	many	TRBJ1-1	ASSPIGQRTEAF
14	TRBV6-1	few	TRBJ2-3	ASSEISGVGTDTQY
14	TRBV19	-	TRBJ2-7	ASSKRGYGRSYEQY
12	TRBV29-1	-	TRBJ2-1	SVVAISSYNEQF
13	TRBV10-3	few	TRBJ2-3	AISDDRGSADTQY
11	TRBV6-5	-	TRBJ1-2	ASSYERVWGYT
12	TRBV19	few	TRBJ1-2	ASKISLQDYGYT
13	TRBV6-1	-	TRBJ2-7	ASSGGRAGGGEQY
9	TRBV7-2	-	TRBJ2-7	ASSQAVEQY
14	TRBV27	-	TRBJ2-1	ASSPPSGRSYNEQF